Described below is a single TCR beta chain sequence and its context. This clonotype showed up many times. The antigen this receptor binds is unknown. It has no much larger one-base neighbor in the sample; base qualities were not kept. V sheds 6 bases and J sheds 5 bases, leaving 10 bases between their ends. Inclusive of the bounding cysteine and phenylalanine, the CDR3 is 12 residues long. The only DNA kept is the CDR3, 36 bases in frame from the first base. The sample is drawn from a study of T cells in Graves' hyperthyroidism and ophthalmopathy (dated by TCRdb to between 2018 and 2020). Some background on the complete study: A discovery cohort of about 95 patients, approximately 44 with Graves' ophthalmopathy and about 60 with stable Graves' hyperthyroidism, was used to find distinguishing TCR V-J signatures. TCR Vbeta CDR3 sequencing of around 130 peripheral blood samples (approximately 44 ophthalmopathy, 75 to 85 hyperthyroidism and roughly 17 progressor patients) is reported in the paper. After sampling, hyperthyroidism patients received methimazole starting at 30 mg daily, and ophthalmopathy patients received high-dose intravenous methylprednisolone. The 95 to 100 discovery patients were randomly divided into training and test sets at a 7:3 ratio. Whether ophthalmopathy could be predicted prospectively was tested in an independent validation cohort made up of 18 to 20 hyperthyroidism patients plus 17 patients who later progressed to ophthalmopathy. Thyroid tissue and blood T-cell repertoires from roughly 6 Graves' hyperthyroidism patients were also compared in the study. Broader findings and caveats from the paper: In validation, progression to ophthalmopathy was predicted by the model with around 70% sensitivity and under 85% specificity, a median of roughly 6.4 months before onset. A model built on a 13 V-J signature distinguished ophthalmopathy from stable hyperthyroidism, reaching approximately 89% sensitivity and around 81% specificity in cross-validation and 80%/75% in testing. Blood samples also contained most of the expanded thyroid clonotypes (frequency above 0.001), which suggests that blood repertoires may reflect thyroid immune responses. Sample size was not statistically predetermined, and investigators were not blinded to group allocation.

The study excluded patients with uncontrolled infections, other autoimmune diseases, pregnancy or lactation. Clinical symptoms, serum thyroxine and TRAb, thyroid ultrasound, and orbital computed tomography formed the basis for the diagnoses. Total RNA was extracted with Trizol reagent, and quality was checked on an Agilent 2100 Bioanalyzer. TCR beta CDR3 regions were amplified from RNA transcripts. For the first round of RT-PCR on the TCR CDR3, the HTBI primer set was used together with the Qiagen OneStep RT-PCR kit. Libraries were constructed in a second round of multiplex PCR, after which size selection and purification were performed. Sequencing of the libraries was done on an Illumina HiSeq2000 using paired-end 100 bp reads. For the original study's pipeline: SOAPnuke was used to process the raw data, removing reads that contained adapters or uncalled bases, had a mean Phred below 15, or lacked an exact match to the constant primer or identifier. COPE v1.2.5 was used to merge high-quality paired reads, and clonotypes were defined as unique nucleotide sequences. Clonotypes were aligned to IMGT TRBV, TRBD and TRBJ reference segments using MiTCR v1.1. Analysis was restricted to V-J combinations with a frequency above 0.0001, which covered just over 98% of repertoires. A TCS score was defined as the ratio between F50 (clonal expansion) and ExV (chaos), using BLOSUM62-based TCRdist between CDR3 peptides within each V-J. Welch's t-statistics and random forest reduced roughly 530 V-J features to 10 to 15, which were used in a naive Bayes classifier (R e1071). The Morisita-Horn index was used to measure how similar the thyroid and blood repertoires were. In-frame beta chains were kept once TCRdb had trimmed the public reads at Q25 with fastp and called clones with MiXCR. Entries that share a CDR3 protein sequence are merged under the most common genes and DNA. It is TCRdb's table, rather than the study itself, that gives the V and J calls and clone size. The sample profile shows hundreds of thousands of distinct CDR3 sequences; 45% of them were found once. More than 7% of the sample lies in the top ten.

This TCR was recovered from an adult man with Graves' disease, either hyperthyroidism or ophthalmopathy (not recorded which). Recombination linked TRBV12-3 or TRBV12-4 to TRBJ2-5, with the D segment identity uncertain. The sample taken for sequencing was peripheral blood or thyroid tissue (not recorded which). The CDR3 protein: CASSHWAETQYF. The sequence in DNA is TGTGCCAGCAGCCACTGGGCGGAGACCCAGTACTTC.